Listed below are T cell receptor beta chains from one sample, sequenced in a study of blood T cell repertoires in COVID-19. The repertoire was sequenced with immunoSEQ multiplex PCR; TCRdb's copy has only in-frame clones and lacks some. The table records a few hundred thousand clones, over 75% of them present only once. Sequenced material: peripheral blood. The origin of the receptors is a woman aged 70-85 years with COVID-19, enrolled during active disease. CDR3s include the opening cysteine and the closing phenylalanine or tryptophan. Each record gives: D gene, V gene, clone size, J gene, CDR3 DNA, CDR3 protein. The D gene is left open where the match is weak. Rows may omit the clone size; those that give it use once, few, many or a size class.

>TRBD1|TRBV24-1|-|TRBJ2-3
TGTGCCACCAGTGCTTTACAGGGGGCCGCAGATACGCAGTATTTT
CATSALQGAADTQYF
>-|TRBV3-1/TRBV3-2|few|TRBJ1-6
TGTGCCAGCACCCCCTCAGGTGGTAATTCACCCCTCCACTTT
CASTPSGGNSPLHF
>TRBD1|TRBV29-1|-|TRBJ2-7
TGCAGCGTTGGGACAGGGCGCTCCTACGAGCAGTACTTC
CSVGTGRSYEQYF
>TRBD1|TRBV5-8|-|TRBJ1-4
TGTGCCAGCAGCTCTCTTCCGGGACAGGGCAATGAAAAACTGTTTTTT
CASSSLPGQGNEKLFF
>TRBD2|TRBV7-2|-|TRBJ2-4
TGTGCCAGCAGCTCGGTAGCGGGAGGGCGGGGAAACATTCAGTACTTC
CASSSVAGGRGNIQYF
>TRBD1|TRBV12-3/TRBV12-4|-|TRBJ1-2
TGTGCCAGCAGTTCAGACAGGGTTGGCTACACCTTC
CASSSDRVGYTF
>TRBD2|TRBV20-1|-|TRBJ2-7
TGCAGTGCAAGTAGCGGGAGTTCCGCCTACGAGCAGTACTTC
CSASSGSSAYEQYF
>-|TRBV28|-|TRBJ1-4
TGTGCCAGCAGTTCAATATCAGGGACTAATGAAAAACTGTTTTTT
CASSSISGTNEKLFF
>-|TRBV3-1/TRBV3-2|once|TRBJ1-2
TGTGCCAGCAGCCAAGATCTCGCGGCAGGGAACTATGGCTACACCTTC
CASSQDLAAGNYGYTF
>TRBD1|TRBV29-1|-|TRBJ1-2
TGCAGCGCCGGACAGGGTTTAGACTATGGCTACACCTTC
CSAGQGLDYGYTF
>TRBD2|TRBV5-1|-|TRBJ2-1
TGCGCCAGCAGCATCTCGCCGGGACTAGGATCCAATGAGCAGTTCTTC
CASSISPGLGSNEQFF
>-|TRBV28|-|TRBJ1-1
TGTGCCAGCACCAGCGTCACTGAAGCTTTCTTT
CASTSVTEAFF
>-|TRBV6-5|few|TRBJ1-3
TGTGCCAGCATCAGGGGTGGAAACACCATATATTTT
CASIRGGNTIYF
>TRBD1|TRBV18|-|TRBJ1-6
TGTGCCAGCTCACCGGTAGGACAGGGCGGAGATGTGGGTTCACCCCTCCACTTT
CASSPVGQGGDVGSPLHF
>-|TRBV6-2/TRBV6-3|once|TRBJ1-2
TGTGCCAGCAGCTTCGGGACAAATTATGGCTACACCTTC
CASSFGTNYGYTF
>TRBD2|TRBV6-5|-|TRBJ2-1
TGTGCCAGCAGTACCAGCGGGAGGTTTCTTGAGCAGTTCTTC
CASSTSGRFLEQFF
>TRBD1|TRBV10-3|-|TRBJ2-1
TGTGCCATCAGTGAGGTCACAGGGGGCGCCTACAATGAGCAGTTCTTC
CAISEVTGGAYNEQFF
>-|TRBV5-1|-|TRBJ2-3
TGCGCCAGCAGCTTGGGGGCGGGAATCTGGTCAGATACGCAGTATTTT
CASSLGAGIWSDTQYF
>TRBD1|TRBV5-6|-|TRBJ2-7
TGTGCCAGCAGCTTATACGCCACAGGGGGATCCTACGAGCAGTACTTC
CASSLYATGGSYEQYF
>-|TRBV4-1|once|TRBJ1-6
TGCGCCAGCAGCCAAGATCGTAAACGGGTTAGCTCCTATAATTCACCCCTCCACTTT
CASSQDRKRVSSYNSPLHF
>-|TRBV11-3|-|TRBJ2-1
TGTGCCAGCAGCTTAGAGACAGCTTACAATGAGCAGTTCTTC
CASSLETAYNEQFF
>TRBD1|TRBV9|once|TRBJ1-1
TGTGCCAGCAGCCCGCCAGGACAGGGACCGAACACTGAAGCTTTCTTT
CASSPPGQGPNTEAFF
>TRBD1|TRBV19|-|TRBJ1-2
TGTGCCAGTAGTAGAGCCCGGGACAGGGGGCTTCCTAACTATGGCTACACCTTC
CASSRARDRGLPNYGYTF
>TRBD1|TRBV19|-|TRBJ1-1
TGTGCCAGTAATAAACAGGGGAGAAAGACTGAAGCTTTCTTT
CASNKQGRKTEAFF
>-|TRBV18|once|TRBJ1-1
TGTGCCAGCTCCTTATTACGGGAAATTAATGCACAAAACACTGAAGCTTTCTTT
CASSLLREINAQNTEAFF
>TRBD2|TRBV3-1/TRBV3-2|-|TRBJ2-3
TGTGCCAGTAAAAGAGCGGGAGCAGATACGCAGTATTTT
CASKRAGADTQYF
>TRBD2|TRBV5-1|-|TRBJ2-5
TGCGCCAGCAGCTCGGGGGGACCGCGGGAGGAGACCCAGTACTTC
CASSSGGPREETQYF
>TRBD2|TRBV18|-|TRBJ2-1
TGTGCCAGCTCACCGCTAACTAGCGGAGCCTACAATGAGCAGTTCTTC
CASSPLTSGAYNEQFF
>TRBD1|TRBV5-1|-|TRBJ2-1
TGCGCCAGCAGCGCCGGGACAGCCCTCTCCTACAATGAGCAGTTCTTC
CASSAGTALSYNEQFF
>TRBD1|TRBV7-9|-|TRBJ1-1
TGTGCCAGCAGCCCCTCAGGACAGGGATTAAGTATGAACACTGAAGCTTTCTTT
CASSPSGQGLSMNTEAFF
>-|TRBV6-5|-|TRBJ2-7
TGTGCCAGCAGTTACGATCGGGACATAACCTACGAGCAGTACTTC
CASSYDRDITYEQYF
>-|TRBV28|-|TRBJ1-2
TGTGCCAGCAGTTCGAGGGTGGGCGGCTACACCTTC
CASSSRVGGYTF
>TRBD2|TRBV6-5|-|TRBJ2-1
TGTGCCAGCGCCGGGACTAGCGGGACCGCCGAGCAGTTCTTC
CASAGTSGTAEQFF
>TRBD1|TRBV20-1|-|TRBJ2-5
TGCAGTGCTAGTCGATCCGGGACAGTCCAAGAGACCCAGTACTTC
CSASRSGTVQETQYF
>-|TRBV5-1|-|TRBJ2-7
TGCGCCAGCAGCCCCAGGGACGAGCAGTACTTC
CASSPRDEQYF
>TRBD1|TRBV12-3/TRBV12-4|-|TRBJ1-3
TGTGCCAGAGAGACAGGGAACACCATATATTTT
CARETGNTIYF
>-|TRBV5-1|-|TRBJ1-1
TGCGCCAGCAGCGGACAGAGGAACACTGAAGCTTTCTTT
CASSGQRNTEAFF
>TRBD2|TRBV10-3|few|TRBJ2-5
TGTGCCATCAGCGAACTAGCGGACCAAGAGACCCAGTACTTC
CAISELADQETQYF
>TRBD2|TRBV2|-|TRBJ2-5
TGTGCCAGCAGTCGACTAGCGGGCCCCCAAGAGACCCAGTACTTC
CASSRLAGPQETQYF
>TRBD2|TRBV7-6|-|TRBJ2-1
TGTGCCAGCACCGACCGGGGGACTAGCCCCTACAATGAGCAGTTCTTC
CASTDRGTSPYNEQFF
>TRBD1|TRBV28|-|TRBJ1-4
TGTGCCAGCAGTTGGCAGGGGGCTGTTACTAATGAAAAACTGTTTTTT
CASSWQGAVTNEKLFF
>TRBD1|TRBV27|-|TRBJ2-7
TGTGCCAGCAAGCAGGGACAGGGGAATACCTACGAGCAGTACTTC
CASKQGQGNTYEQYF
>-|TRBV5-1|once|TRBJ2-1
TGCGCCAGCAGCGATTCAGGGAACTCCTACAATGAGCAGTTCTTC
CASSDSGNSYNEQFF
>-|TRBV29-1|few|TRBJ1-4
TGCAGCGTCCTGACTCCTTGGTCCAATAATGAAAAACTGTTTTTT
CSVLTPWSNNEKLFF
>-|TRBV3-1/TRBV3-2|once|TRBJ2-5
TGTGCCAGCAGCCAAGAAAGGTTTTCGACTTTACGACAAGAGACCCAGTACTTC
CASSQERFSTLRQETQYF
>-|TRBV10-3|-|TRBJ2-2
TGTGCCATCAGAGGGACTGCGATAAGCGGGGAGCTGTTTTTT
CAIRGTAISGELFF
>TRBD2|TRBV29-1|-|TRBJ2-7
TGCAGCGTTGAAGAGCTAGCGGGAGACTACGAGCAGTACTTC
CSVEELAGDYEQYF
>-|TRBV30|-|TRBJ2-2
TGTGCCTGGAGTGTACGACTAGAATCCTTAGGCGGGGAGCTGTTTTTT
CAWSVRLESLGGELFF
>TRBD2|TRBV2|-|TRBJ2-1
TGTGCCAGCAGTGTAAGACTAGCGGGAGGGCTTCTTCTGTTCTTC
CASSVRLAGGLLLFF
>-|TRBV27|-|TRBJ1-5
TGTGCCAGCAGTTTCCCGGGGGGGCCCCAGCATTTT
CASSFPGGPQHF
>TRBD2|TRBV7-2|-|TRBJ2-5
TGTGCCAGCAGCTTAGATTTAGCGGGGCCCATAGAGACCCAGTACTTC
CASSLDLAGPIETQYF
>TRBD1|TRBV7-9|-|TRBJ1-1
TGTGCCAGCAGCTCAGGACAGGGGGACACTGAAGCTTTCTTT
CASSSGQGDTEAFF
>TRBD1|TRBV10-3|-|TRBJ2-2
TGTGCCATCAGCCCCGGGACAGGGTCCACCGGGGAGCTGTTTTTT
CAISPGTGSTGELFF
>TRBD1|TRBV5-6|-|TRBJ1-1
TGTGCCAGCAGCTTGATCAGGGGGCGTAAAGATGAAGCTTTCTTT
CASSLIRGRKDEAFF
>-|TRBV28|-|TRBJ1-3
TGTGCCAGCACCTCCCGAGACAGGATATATTTT
CASTSRDRIYF
>-|TRBV5-4|-|TRBJ1-2
TGTGCCAGCAGCGCTACGACAGAGCATGGCTACACCTTC
CASSATTEHGYTF
>TRBD1|TRBV5-1|few|TRBJ2-2
TGCGCCAGCAGCTTGACAGGGGGAACGGTAGAGCTGTTTTTT
CASSLTGGTVELFF
>-|TRBV7-9|-|TRBJ1-1
TGTGCCAGCAGCCCAGGGGAGGCGGGAGGGAACACTGAAGCTTTCTTT
CASSPGEAGGNTEAFF
>TRBD1|TRBV5-1|-|TRBJ1-6
TGCGCCAGCAGTCCCACCGGGACAGGTGCTTCACCCCTCCACTTT
CASSPTGTGASPLHF